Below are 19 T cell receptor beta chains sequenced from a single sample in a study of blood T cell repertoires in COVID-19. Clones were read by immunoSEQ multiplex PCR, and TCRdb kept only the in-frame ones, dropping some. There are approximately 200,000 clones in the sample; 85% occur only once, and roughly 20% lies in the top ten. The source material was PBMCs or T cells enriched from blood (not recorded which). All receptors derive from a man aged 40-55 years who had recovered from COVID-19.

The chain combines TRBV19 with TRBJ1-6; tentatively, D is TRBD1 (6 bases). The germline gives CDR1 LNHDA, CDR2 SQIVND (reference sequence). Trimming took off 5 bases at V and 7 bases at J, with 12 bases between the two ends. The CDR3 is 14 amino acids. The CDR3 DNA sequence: TGTGCCAGTAGTTCGACAGGAACAAATTCACCCCTCCACTTT. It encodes CASSSTGTNSPLHF. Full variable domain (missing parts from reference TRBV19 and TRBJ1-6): DGGITQSPKYLFRKEGQNVTLSCEQNLNHDAMYWYRQDPGQGLRLIYYSQIVNDFQKGDIAEGYSVSREKKESFPLTVTSAQKNPTAFYLCASSSTGTNSPLHFGNGTRLTVT.

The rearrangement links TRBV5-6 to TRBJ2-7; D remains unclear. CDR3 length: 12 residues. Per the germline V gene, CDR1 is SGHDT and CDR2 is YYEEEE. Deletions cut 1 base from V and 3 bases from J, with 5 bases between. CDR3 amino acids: CASSLSYYEQYF. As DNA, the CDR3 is TGTGCCAGCAGCTTGTCGTACTACGAGCAGTACTTC.

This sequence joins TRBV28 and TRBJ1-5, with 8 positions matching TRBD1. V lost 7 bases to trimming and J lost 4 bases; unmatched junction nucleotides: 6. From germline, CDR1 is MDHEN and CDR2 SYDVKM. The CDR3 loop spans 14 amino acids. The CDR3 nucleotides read TGTGCCAGCAAACCAGGGACAGGAAATCAGCCCCAGCATTTT. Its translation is CASKPGTGNQPQHF.

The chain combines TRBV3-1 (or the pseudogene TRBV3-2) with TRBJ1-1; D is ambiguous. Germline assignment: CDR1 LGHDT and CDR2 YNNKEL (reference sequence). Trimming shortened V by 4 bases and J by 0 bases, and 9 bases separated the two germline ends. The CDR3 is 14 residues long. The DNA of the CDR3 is TGTGCCAGCAGCCCTAGCAACATGAACACTGAAGCTTTCTTT. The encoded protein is CASSPSNMNTEAFF.

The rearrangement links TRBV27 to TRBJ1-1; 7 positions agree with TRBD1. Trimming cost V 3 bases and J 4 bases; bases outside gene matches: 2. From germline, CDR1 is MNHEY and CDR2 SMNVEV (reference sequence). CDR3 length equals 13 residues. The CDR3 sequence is CASSFGTATEAFF. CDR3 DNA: TGTGCCAGCAGTTTTGGGACAGCCACTGAAGCTTTCTTT.

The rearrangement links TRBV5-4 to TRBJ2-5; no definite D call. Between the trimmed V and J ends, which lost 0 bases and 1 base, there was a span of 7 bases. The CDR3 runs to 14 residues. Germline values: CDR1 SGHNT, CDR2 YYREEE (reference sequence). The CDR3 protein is CASSLGIAQETQYF. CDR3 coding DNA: TGTGCCAGCAGCTTGGGGATAGCCCAAGAGACCCAGTACTTC. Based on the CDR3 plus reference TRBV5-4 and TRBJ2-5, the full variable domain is ETGVTQSPTHLIKTRGQQVTLRCSSQSGHNTVSWYQQALGQGPQFIFQYYREEENGRGNFPPRFSGLQFPNYSSELNVNALELDDSALYLCASSLGIAQETQYFGPGTRLLVL.

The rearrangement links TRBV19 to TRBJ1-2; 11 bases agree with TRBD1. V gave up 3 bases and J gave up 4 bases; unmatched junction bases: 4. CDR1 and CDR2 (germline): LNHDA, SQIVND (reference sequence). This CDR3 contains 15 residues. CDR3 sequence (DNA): TGTGCCAGTAGTATTGGACAGGGGGCGCGCTATGGCTACACCTTC. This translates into CASSIGQGARYGYTF. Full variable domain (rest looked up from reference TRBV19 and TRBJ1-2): DGGITQSPKYLFRKEGQNVTLSCEQNLNHDAMYWYRQDPGQGLRLIYYSQIVNDFQKGDIAEGYSVSREKKESFPLTVTSAQKNPTAFYLCASSIGQGARYGYTFGSGTRLTVV.

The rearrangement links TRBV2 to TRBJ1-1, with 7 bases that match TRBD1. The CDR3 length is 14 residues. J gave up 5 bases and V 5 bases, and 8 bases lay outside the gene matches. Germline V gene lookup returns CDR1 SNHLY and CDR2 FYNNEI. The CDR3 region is CASSRQGERTEAFF. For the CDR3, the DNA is TGTGCCAGCAGTCGACAGGGCGAAAGGACTGAAGCTTTCTTT. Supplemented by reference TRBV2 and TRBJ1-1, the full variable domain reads EPEVTQTPSHQVTQMGQEVILRCVPISNHLYFYWYRQILGQKVEFLVSFYNNEISEKSEIFDDQFSVERPDGSNFTLKIRSTKLEDSAMYFCASSRQGERTEAFFGQGTRLTVV.

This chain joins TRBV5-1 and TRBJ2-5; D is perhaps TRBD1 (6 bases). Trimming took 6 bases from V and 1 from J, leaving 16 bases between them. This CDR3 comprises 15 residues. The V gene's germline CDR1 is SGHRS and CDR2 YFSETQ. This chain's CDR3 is CASTSGGQSQETQYF. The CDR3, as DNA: TGCGCCAGCACATCTGGAGGACAGAGCCAAGAGACCCAGTACTTC. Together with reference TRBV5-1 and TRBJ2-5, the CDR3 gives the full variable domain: KAGVTQTPRYLIKTRGQQVTLSCSPISGHRSVSWYQQTPGQGLQFLFEYFSETQRNKGNFPGRFSGRQFSNSRSEMNVSTLELGDSALYLCASTSGGQSQETQYFGPGTRLLVL.

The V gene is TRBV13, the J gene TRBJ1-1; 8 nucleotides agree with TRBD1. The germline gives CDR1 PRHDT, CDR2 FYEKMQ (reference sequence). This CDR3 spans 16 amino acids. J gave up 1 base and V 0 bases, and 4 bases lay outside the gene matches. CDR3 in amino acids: CASSLGGQGRNTEAFF. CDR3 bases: TGTGCCAGCAGCTTAGGAGGACAGGGAAGGAACACTGAAGCTTTCTTT. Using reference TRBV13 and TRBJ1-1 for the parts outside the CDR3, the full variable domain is AAGVIQSPRHLIKEKRETATLKCYPIPRHDTVYWYQQGPGQDPQFLISFYEKMQSDKGSIPDRFSAQQFSDYHSELNMSSLELGDSALYFCASSLGGQGRNTEAFFGQGTRLTVV.

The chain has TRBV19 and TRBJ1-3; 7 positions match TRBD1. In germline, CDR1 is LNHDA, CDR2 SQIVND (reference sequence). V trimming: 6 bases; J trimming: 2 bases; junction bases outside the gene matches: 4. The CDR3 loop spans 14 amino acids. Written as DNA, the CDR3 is TGTGCCAGTAGCGAGACAGGGCCTGGAAACACCATATATTTT. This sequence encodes CASSETGPGNTIYF.

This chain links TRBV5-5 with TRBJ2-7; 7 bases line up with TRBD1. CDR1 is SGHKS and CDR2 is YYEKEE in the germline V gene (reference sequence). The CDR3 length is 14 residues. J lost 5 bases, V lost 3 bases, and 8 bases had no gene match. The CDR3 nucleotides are TGTGCCAGCAGCTCAAAGACAGGGTTTGACGAGCAGTACTTC. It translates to CASSSKTGFDEQYF.

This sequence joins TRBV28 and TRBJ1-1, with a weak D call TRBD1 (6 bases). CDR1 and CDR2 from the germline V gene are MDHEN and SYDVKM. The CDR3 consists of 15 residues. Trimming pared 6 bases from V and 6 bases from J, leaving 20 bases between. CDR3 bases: TGTGCCAGCAGACACCCGACAGGCGGACCCCCTGAAGCTTTCTTT. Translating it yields CASRHPTGGPPEAFF.

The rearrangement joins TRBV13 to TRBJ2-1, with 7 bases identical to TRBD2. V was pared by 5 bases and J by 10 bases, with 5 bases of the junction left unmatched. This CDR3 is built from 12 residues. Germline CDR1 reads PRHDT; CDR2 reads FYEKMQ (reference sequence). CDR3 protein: CASSPLAREQFF. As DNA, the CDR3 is TGTGCCAGCAGCCCACTAGCGCGCGAGCAGTTCTTC.

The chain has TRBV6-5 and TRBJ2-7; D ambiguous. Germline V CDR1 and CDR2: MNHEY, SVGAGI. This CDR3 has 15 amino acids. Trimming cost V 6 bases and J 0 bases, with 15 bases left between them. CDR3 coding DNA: TGTGCCAGCAGCTCCGACACCCATACCTCCTACGAGCAGTACTTC. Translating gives CASSSDTHTSYEQYF.

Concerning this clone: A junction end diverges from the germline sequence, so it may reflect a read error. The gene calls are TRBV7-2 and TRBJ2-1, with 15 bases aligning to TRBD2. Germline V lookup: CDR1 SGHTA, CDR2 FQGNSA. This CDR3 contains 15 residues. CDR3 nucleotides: TGTGCCAGCAGCCAAATGGGACTAGCGGGAGGAGAGCTGTTCTTC. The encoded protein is CASSQMGLAGGELFF. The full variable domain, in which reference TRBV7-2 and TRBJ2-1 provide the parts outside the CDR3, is GAGVSQSPSNKVTEKGKDVELRCDPISGHTALYWYRQSLGQGLEFLIYFQGNSAPDKSGLPSDRFSAERTGGSVSTLTIQRTQQEDSAVYLCASSQMGLAGGELFFGPGTRLTVL.

CDR3 sequence reads: CASSYSPQETYGYTF. The CDR3 DNA reads TGTGCCAGCAGCTATTCCCCACAGGAAACCTATGGCTACACCTTC. This chain uses TRBV6-5 with TRBJ1-2; the D gene is possibly TRBD1 (5 bases). This CDR3 region has 15 residues. Germline assignment: CDR1 MNHEY and CDR2 SVGAGI. V dropped 6 bases and J dropped 4 bases, with 18 bases sitting between them.

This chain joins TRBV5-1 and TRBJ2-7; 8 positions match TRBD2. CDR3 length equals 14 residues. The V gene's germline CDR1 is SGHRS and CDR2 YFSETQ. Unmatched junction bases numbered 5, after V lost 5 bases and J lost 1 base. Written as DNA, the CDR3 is TGCGCCAGCAGGGGAGTAGCGGGATCCTACGAGCAGTACTTC. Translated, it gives CASRGVAGSYEQYF.

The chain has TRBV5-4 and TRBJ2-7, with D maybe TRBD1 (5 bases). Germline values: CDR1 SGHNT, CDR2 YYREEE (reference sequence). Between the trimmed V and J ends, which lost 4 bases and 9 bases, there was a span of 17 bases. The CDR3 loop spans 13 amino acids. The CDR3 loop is CASSVGQGDRQYF. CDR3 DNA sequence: TGTGCCAGCAGCGTGGGGCAGGGCGACAGGCAGTACTTC. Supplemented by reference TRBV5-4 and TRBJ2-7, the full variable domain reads ETGVTQSPTHLIKTRGQQVTLRCSSQSGHNTVSWYQQALGQGPQFIFQYYREEENGRGNFPPRFSGLQFPNYSSELNVNALELDDSALYLCASSVGQGDRQYFGPGTRLTVT.